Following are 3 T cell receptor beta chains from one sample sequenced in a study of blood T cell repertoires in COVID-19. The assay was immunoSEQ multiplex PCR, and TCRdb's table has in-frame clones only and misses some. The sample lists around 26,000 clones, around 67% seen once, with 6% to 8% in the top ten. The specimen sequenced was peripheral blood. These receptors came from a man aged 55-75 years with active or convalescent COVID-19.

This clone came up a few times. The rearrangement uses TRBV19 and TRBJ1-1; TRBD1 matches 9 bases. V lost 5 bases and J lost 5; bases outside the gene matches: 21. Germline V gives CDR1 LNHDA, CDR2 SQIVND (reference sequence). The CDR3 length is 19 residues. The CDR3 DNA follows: TGTGCCAGTAGTTCCGTCCCGGGACAGGGACAAGGTCTAAGAACTGAAGCTTTCTTT. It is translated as CASSSVPGQGQGLRTEAFF.

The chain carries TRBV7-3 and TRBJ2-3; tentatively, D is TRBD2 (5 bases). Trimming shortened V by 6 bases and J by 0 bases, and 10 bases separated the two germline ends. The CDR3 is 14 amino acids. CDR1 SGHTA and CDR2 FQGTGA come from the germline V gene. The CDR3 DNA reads TGTGCCAGCAGTTCCTCGGGGAGCACAGATACGCAGTATTTT. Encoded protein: CASSSSGSTDTQYF. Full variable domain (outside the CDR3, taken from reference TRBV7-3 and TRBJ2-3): GAGVSQTPSNKVTEKGKYVELRCDPISGHTALYWYRQSLGQGPEFLIYFQGTGAADDSGLPNDRFFAVRPEGSVSTLKIQRTERGDSAVYLCASSSSGSTDTQYFGPGTRLTVL.

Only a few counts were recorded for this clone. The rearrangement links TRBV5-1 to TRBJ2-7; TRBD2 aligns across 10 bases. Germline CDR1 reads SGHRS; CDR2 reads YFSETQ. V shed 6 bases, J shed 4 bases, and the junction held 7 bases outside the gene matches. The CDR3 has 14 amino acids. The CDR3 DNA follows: TGCGCCAGCAAGGGTCTAGCGGGAGAGTACGAGCAGTACTTC. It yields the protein CASKGLAGEYEQYF. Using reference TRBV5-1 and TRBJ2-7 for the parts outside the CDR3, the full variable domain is KAGVTQTPRYLIKTRGQQVTLSCSPISGHRSVSWYQQTPGQGLQFLFEYFSETQRNKGNFPGRFSGRQFSNSRSEMNVSTLELGDSALYLCASKGLAGEYEQYFGPGTRLTVT.